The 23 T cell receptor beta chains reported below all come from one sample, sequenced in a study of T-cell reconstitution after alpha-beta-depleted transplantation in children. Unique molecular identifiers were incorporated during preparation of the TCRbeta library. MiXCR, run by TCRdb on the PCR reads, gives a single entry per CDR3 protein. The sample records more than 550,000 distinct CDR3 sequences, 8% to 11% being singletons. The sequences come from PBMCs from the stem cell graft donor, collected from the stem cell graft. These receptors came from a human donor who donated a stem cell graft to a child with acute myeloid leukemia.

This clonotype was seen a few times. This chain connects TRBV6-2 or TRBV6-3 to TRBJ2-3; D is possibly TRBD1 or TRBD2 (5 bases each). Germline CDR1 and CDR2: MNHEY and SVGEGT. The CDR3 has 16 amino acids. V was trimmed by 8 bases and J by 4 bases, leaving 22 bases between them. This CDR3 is CASLQEAEWGSDTQYF. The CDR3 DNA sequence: TGTGCCAGCCTCCAGGAAGCGGAGTGGGGGTCAGATACGCAGTATTTT.

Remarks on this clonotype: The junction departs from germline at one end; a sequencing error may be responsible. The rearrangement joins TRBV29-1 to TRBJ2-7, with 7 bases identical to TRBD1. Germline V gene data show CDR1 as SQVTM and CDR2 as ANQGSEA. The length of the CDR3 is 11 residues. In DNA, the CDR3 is TGCAGCATTGACTACACCGGGACAGAGTACTTC. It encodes CSIDYTGTEYF.

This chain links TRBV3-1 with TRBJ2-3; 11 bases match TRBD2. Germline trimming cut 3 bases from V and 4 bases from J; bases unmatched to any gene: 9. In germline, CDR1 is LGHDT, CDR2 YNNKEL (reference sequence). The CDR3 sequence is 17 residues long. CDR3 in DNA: TGTGCCAGCAGCCATTGGGGACTAGCGGAGGGAGCAGATACGCAGTATTTT. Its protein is CASSHWGLAEGADTQYF.

Written as DNA, the CDR3 is TGTGCCAGCAGGTTGGGGGGCGGCCTCAATGAAAAACTGTTTTTT. Its protein is CASRLGGGLNEKLFF. The chain employs TRBV12-3 or TRBV12-4 and TRBJ1-4, with D possibly being TRBD1 (6 bases). Trimming pared 6 bases from V and 5 bases from J, leaving 16 bases between. The CDR3 has 15 amino acids.

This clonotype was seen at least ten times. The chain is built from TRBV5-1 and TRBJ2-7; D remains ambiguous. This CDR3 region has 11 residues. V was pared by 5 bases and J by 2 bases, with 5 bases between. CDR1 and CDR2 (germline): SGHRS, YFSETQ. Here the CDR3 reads CASRDAYEQYF. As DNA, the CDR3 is TGCGCCAGCAGAGATGCCTACGAGCAGTACTTC.

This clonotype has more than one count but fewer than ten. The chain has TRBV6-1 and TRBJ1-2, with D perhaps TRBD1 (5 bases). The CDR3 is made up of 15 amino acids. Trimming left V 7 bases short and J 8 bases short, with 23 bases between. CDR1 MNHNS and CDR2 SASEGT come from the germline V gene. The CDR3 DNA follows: TGTGCCAGCACCGTCACACGGAGGGGAGACTGGGGCTACACCTTC. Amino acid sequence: CASTVTRRGDWGYTF.

In nucleotides, the CDR3 is TGTGCCAGCAGCCTGAGACAGGGGCGGAGGAATGAGCAGTTCTTC. It encodes CASSLRQGRRNEQFF. The chain is built from TRBV7-2 and TRBJ2-1, with 8 bases identical to TRBD1. The length of the CDR3 is 15 residues. The J segment lost 7 bases and the V segment lost 5 bases, leaving 10 bases of the junction unmatched. CDR1 and CDR2 (germline): SGHTA, FQGNSA.

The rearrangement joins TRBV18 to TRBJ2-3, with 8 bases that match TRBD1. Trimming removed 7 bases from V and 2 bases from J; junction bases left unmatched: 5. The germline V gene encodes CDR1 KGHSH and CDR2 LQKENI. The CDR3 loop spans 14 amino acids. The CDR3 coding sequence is TGTGCCAGCTTGGGACAGGCTCACACAGATACGCAGTATTTT. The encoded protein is CASLGQAHTDTQYF.

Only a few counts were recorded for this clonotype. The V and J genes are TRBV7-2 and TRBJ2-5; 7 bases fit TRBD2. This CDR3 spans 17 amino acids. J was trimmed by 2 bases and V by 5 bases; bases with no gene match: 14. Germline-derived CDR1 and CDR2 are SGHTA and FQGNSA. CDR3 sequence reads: CASSPVKGLPYQETQYF. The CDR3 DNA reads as TGTGCCAGCAGCCCGGTCAAGGGACTACCCTATCAAGAGACCCAGTACTTC.

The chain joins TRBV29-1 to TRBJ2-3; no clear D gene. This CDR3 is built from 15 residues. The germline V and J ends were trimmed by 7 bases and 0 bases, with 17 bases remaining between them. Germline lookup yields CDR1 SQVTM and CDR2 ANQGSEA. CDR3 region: CSAIGRPRSTDTQYF. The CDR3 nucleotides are TGCAGCGCCATCGGACGCCCGCGTAGCACAGATACGCAGTATTTT.

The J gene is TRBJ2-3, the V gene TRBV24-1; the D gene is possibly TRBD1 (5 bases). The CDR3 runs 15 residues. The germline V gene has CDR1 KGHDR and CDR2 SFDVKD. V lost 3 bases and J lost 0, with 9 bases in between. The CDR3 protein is CATSDAQVSTDTQYF. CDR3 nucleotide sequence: TGTGCCACCAGTGATGCACAGGTTAGCACAGATACGCAGTATTTT.

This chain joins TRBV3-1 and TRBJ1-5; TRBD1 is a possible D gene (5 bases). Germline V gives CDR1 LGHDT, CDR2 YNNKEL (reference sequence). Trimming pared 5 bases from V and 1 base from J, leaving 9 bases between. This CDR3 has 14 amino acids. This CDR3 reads CASSKQGSNQPQHF. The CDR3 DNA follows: TGTGCCAGCAGCAAGCAGGGAAGCAATCAGCCCCAGCATTTT.

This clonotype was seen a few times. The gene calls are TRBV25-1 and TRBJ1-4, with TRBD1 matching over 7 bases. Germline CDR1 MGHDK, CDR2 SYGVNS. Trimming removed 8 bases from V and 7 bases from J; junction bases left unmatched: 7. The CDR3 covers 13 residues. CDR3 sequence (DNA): TGTGCCAGCCGCAGGGGGTACAGTGAAAAACTGTTTTTT. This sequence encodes CASRRGYSEKLFF.

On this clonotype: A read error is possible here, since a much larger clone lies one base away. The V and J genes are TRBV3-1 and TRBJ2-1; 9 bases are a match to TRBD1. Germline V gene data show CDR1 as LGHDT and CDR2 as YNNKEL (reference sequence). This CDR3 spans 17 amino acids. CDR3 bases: TGTGCCTGCAGCGGACGGGGACAGGGAGTAGCCTACAATGAGCAGTTCTTC. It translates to CACSGRGQGVAYNEQFF.

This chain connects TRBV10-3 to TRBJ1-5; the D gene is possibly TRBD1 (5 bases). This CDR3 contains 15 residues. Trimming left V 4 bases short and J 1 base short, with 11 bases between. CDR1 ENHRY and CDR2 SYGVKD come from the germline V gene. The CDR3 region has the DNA TGTGCCATCAGTGCCGGGGGTGTGAGCAATCAGCCCCAGCATTTT. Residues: CAISAGGVSNQPQHF.

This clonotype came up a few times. The CDR3 nucleotides read TGTGCCAGCAGTGACCCGAAAGGGGATGAGCAGTACTTC. As protein: CASSDPKGDEQYF. The J gene is TRBJ2-7, the V gene TRBV6-4; possible D gene TRBD1, 5 bases. CDR1 is MRHNA, CDR2 SNTAGT, per germline. V was trimmed by 2 bases and J by 7 bases, leaving 12 bases between them. The CDR3 is 13 residues long.

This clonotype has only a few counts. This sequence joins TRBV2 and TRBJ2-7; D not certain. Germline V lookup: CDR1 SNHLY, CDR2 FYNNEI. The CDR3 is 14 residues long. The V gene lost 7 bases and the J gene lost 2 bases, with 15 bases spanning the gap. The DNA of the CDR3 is TGTGCCAGCAAATCCCAATATCCAACCTACGAGCAGTACTTC. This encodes CASKSQYPTYEQYF.

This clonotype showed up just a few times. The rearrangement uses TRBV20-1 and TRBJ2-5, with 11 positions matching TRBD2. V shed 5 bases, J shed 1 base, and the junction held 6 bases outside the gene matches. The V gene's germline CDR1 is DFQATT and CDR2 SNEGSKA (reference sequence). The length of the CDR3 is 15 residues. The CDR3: CSAYPSGRFQETQYF. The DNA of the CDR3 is TGCAGTGCTTACCCTAGCGGGAGGTTCCAAGAGACCCAGTACTTC.

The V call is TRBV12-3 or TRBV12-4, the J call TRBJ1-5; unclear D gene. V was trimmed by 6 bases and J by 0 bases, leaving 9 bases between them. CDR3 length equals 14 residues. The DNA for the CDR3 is TGTGCCAGCAGCTGGAGTAATAGCAATCAGCCCCAGCATTTT. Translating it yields CASSWSNSNQPQHF.

The CDR3 here is CASSLRTGRTQNIQYF. For the CDR3, the DNA is TGTGCCAGCAGCTTAAGGACAGGGAGGACCCAAAACATTCAGTACTTC. The gene calls are TRBV7-3 and TRBJ2-4; 8 bases line up with TRBD1. V was pared by 1 base and J by 5 bases, with 7 bases of the junction left unmatched. The CDR3 extends over 16 amino acids. Germline assignment: CDR1 SGHTA and CDR2 FQGTGA.

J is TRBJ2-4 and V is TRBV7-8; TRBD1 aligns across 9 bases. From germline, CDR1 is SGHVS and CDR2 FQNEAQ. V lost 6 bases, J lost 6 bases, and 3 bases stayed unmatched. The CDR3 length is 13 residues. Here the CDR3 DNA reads TGTGCCAGCAGGACAGGGGGAACAAACATTCAGTACTTC. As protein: CASRTGGTNIQYF.

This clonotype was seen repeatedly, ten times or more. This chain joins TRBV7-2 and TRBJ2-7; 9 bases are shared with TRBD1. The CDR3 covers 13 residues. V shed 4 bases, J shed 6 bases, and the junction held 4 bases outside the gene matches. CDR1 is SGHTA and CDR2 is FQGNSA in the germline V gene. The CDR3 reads CASSSDRGGEQYF. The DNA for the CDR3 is TGTGCCAGCAGCTCGGACAGGGGAGGCGAGCAGTACTTC.

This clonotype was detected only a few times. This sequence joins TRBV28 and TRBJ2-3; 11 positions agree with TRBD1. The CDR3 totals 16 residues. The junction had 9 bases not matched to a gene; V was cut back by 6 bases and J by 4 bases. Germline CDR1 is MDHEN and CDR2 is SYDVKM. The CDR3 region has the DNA TGTGCCAGCAGCCGGACAGGGGGCTTTCCAGCAGATACGCAGTATTTT. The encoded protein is CASSRTGGFPADTQYF.